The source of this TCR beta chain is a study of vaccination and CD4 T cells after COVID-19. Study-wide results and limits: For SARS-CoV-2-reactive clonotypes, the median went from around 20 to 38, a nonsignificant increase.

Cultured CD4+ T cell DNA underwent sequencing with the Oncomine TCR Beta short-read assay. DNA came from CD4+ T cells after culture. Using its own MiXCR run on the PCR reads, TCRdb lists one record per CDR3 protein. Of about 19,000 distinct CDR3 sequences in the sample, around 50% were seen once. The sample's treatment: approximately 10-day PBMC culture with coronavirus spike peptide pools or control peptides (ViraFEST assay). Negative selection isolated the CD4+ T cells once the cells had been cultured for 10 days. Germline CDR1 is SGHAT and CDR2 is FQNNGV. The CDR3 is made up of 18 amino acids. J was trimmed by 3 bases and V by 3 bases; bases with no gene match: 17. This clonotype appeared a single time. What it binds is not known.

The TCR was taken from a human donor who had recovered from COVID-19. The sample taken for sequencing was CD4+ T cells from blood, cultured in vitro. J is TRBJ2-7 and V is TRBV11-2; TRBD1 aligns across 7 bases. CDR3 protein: CASSFVQGQPSFYYEQYF. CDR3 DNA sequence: TGTGCCAGCAGCTTCGTACAGGGGCAACCCTCCTTCTACTACGAGCAGTACTTC.